The 23 T cell receptor beta chains below all came from one sample that was sequenced in a study of T cell responses to AZD1222 COVID-19 vaccine. TCRdb's table, derived via immunoSEQ multiplex PCR, lists solely in-frame clones and lacks some. Of about 120,000 clones in the sample, about 89% were seen once. This specimen consisted of peripheral blood, obtained on day 0 of MenACWY control vaccination. The receptors shown here come from an adult in good health.

The J gene is TRBJ2-2, the V gene TRBV11-3; TRBD2 matches 13 bases. Per the germline V gene, CDR1 is SGHNT and CDR2 is YENEEA. The ends lost 5 bases at V and 4 bases at J; junction bases unmatched: 7. This CDR3 comprises 17 residues. CDR3 residues: CASSPMGLAGLTGELFF. The CDR3 coding sequence is TGTGCCAGCAGCCCAATGGGACTAGCGGGACTCACCGGGGAGCTGTTTTTT.

The J gene is TRBJ2-1, the V gene TRBV6-2 or TRBV6-3; no definite D call. The CDR3 covers 14 residues. Trimming cost V 5 bases and J 8 bases, with 16 bases left between them. Germline loops: CDR1 MNHEY, CDR2 SVGEGT. The CDR3 DNA follows: TGTGCCAGCAGTCCCGATTCCAATGCCTATGAGCAGTTCTTC. It yields the protein CASSPDSNAYEQFF.

The CDR3 sequence is CASSLEAGQRETQYF. CDR3 sequence (DNA): TGTGCCAGCAGCTTAGAGGCAGGGCAGAGGGAGACCCAGTACTTC. This chain joins TRBV7-9 and TRBJ2-5; weak D call: TRBD1 (5 bases). V lost 1 base, J lost 5 bases, and 14 bases lay in between. CDR3 length: 15 amino acids. Germline CDR1 is SEHNR and CDR2 is FQNEAQ (reference sequence).

This chain links TRBV5-4 with TRBJ1-2; TRBD1 might be the D (5 bases). The CDR3 loop spans 14 amino acids. V shed 5 bases and J shed 3 bases, with 14 bases lying between them. Germline V CDR1 and CDR2: SGHNT, YYREEE (reference sequence). The CDR3 nucleotides read TGTGCCAGCAGAGGCAACTCACAGGACTATGGCTACACCTTC. Translation gives CASRGNSQDYGYTF. The variable domain in full, completed from reference TRBV5-4 and TRBJ1-2, reads ETGVTQSPTHLIKTRGQQVTLRCSSQSGHNTVSWYQQALGQGPQFIFQYYREEENGRGNFPPRFSGLQFPNYSSELNVNALELDDSALYLCASRGNSQDYGYTFGSGTRLTVV.

The genes are TRBV28 and TRBJ1-1; TRBD1 aligns across 9 bases. The CDR3 is 15 amino acids. With V trimmed by 5 bases and J by 3 bases, 7 bases remained unmatched. CDR1 is MDHEN, CDR2 SYDVKM, per germline. The CDR3, as DNA: TGTGCCAGCAGTACAGGGGGCGCGGGGGACACTGAAGCTTTCTTT. Translation: CASSTGGAGDTEAFF. The variable domain in full, with the rest retrieved from reference TRBV28 and TRBJ1-1, is DVKVTQSSRYLVKRTGEKVFLECVQDMDHENMFWYRQDPGLGLRLIYFSYDVKMKEKGDIPEGYSVSREKKERFSLILESASTNQTSMYLCASSTGGAGDTEAFFGQGTRLTVV.

V gene TRBV19 combines with J gene TRBJ1-1, with D maybe TRBD1 (6 bases). Trimming left V 0 bases short and J 5 bases short, with 16 bases between. CDR1 is LNHDA and CDR2 is SQIVND in the germline V gene (reference sequence). The CDR3 is made up of 16 amino acids. CDR3 coding DNA: TGTGCCAGTAGTATAGAGCCGGCACAGGGATGGACTGAAGCTTTCTTT. Protein: CASSIEPAQGWTEAFF.

This clone was detected only once. This chain uses TRBV2 with TRBJ1-4, with D possibly matching TRBD1 (5 bases). Germline V gene lookup returns CDR1 SNHLY and CDR2 FYNNEI. Trimming removed 5 bases from V and 7 bases from J, with 17 bases in between. This CDR3 has 15 residues. CDR3: CASSYLTGHGEKLFF. The DNA of the CDR3 is TGTGCCAGCAGTTATCTTACAGGTCACGGTGAAAAACTGTTTTTT.

This clone was seen just once. The V gene is TRBV6-6, the J gene TRBJ2-1, with 9 bases that match TRBD2. The CDR3 loop spans 16 amino acids. With 0 bases clipped from V and 11 bases from J, the junction kept 11 bases outside the gene matches. Germline values: CDR1 MNHNY, CDR2 SVGAGI (reference sequence). The CDR3 is CASSYSGGRASSKQFF. The CDR3 DNA sequence: TGTGCCAGCAGTTACTCGGGCGGGAGGGCCTCGAGCAAGCAGTTCTTC.

This chain connects TRBV2 to TRBJ2-7, with TRBD1 matching over 8 bases. Germline V lookup: CDR1 SNHLY, CDR2 FYNNEI. The V gene end was trimmed by 8 bases and the J gene end by 6 bases; junction bases not matched to a gene: 9. The CDR3 has 13 residues. CDR3 nucleotide sequence: TGTGCCAGCCAGGGGGCCTTGGGTCTCGAGCAGTACTTC. It encodes CASQGALGLEQYF.

The chain carries TRBV19 and TRBJ2-7; D unclear. Per germline, CDR1 LNHDA and CDR2 SQIVND (reference sequence). The CDR3 is 12 residues long. The V end lost 2 bases, the J end lost 4 bases, and 6 bases lay between the germline ends. CDR3: CASSINGYEQYF. Written as DNA, the CDR3 is TGTGCCAGTAGTATAAACGGGTACGAGCAGTACTTC.

The V call is TRBV6-5, the J call TRBJ2-1; 8 bases fit TRBD2. This CDR3 comprises 14 residues. The germline CDR1 and CDR2 sequences are MNHEY and SVGAGI. The J segment lost 8 bases and the V segment lost 2 bases, leaving 5 bases of the junction unmatched. CDR3 loop: CASSYTSGGDEQFF. The CDR3 DNA follows: TGTGCCAGCAGTTACACCTCGGGGGGGGATGAGCAGTTCTTC.

V is TRBV7-2 and J is TRBJ1-1; 9 positions match TRBD1. After removal of 5 bases from V and 4 bases from J, the junction contained 5 bases not matched to a gene. The CDR3 totals 14 residues. Germline CDR1 and CDR2: SGHTA and FQGNSA. For the CDR3, the DNA is TGTGCCAGCAGCGTACAGGGGGCCAGCACTGAAGCTTTCTTT. It yields the protein CASSVQGASTEAFF. The entire variable domain, with the rest obtained from reference TRBV7-2 and TRBJ1-1, is as follows: GAGVSQSPSNKVTEKGKDVELRCDPISGHTALYWYRQSLGQGLEFLIYFQGNSAPDKSGLPSDRFSAERTGGSVSTLTIQRTQQEDSAVYLCASSVQGASTEAFFGQGTRLTVV.

This chain links TRBV5-1 with TRBJ1-1; D not resolved. Trimming cost V 5 bases and J 0 bases, with 11 bases left between them. This CDR3 spans 14 amino acids. CDR1 is SGHRS and CDR2 is YFSETQ in the germline V gene. The CDR3 DNA follows: TGCGCCAGCAGATCCGGAGTAATGAACACTGAAGCTTTCTTT. Amino acid sequence: CASRSGVMNTEAFF.

V and J are TRBV5-6 and TRBJ2-1; D is perhaps TRBD1 (6 bases). This CDR3 has 15 residues. Germline V gene lookup returns CDR1 SGHDT and CDR2 YYEEEE. V was clipped by 4 bases and J by 4 bases, with 15 bases between them. The CDR3 here is CASSIGQIRYNEQFF. The CDR3 bases are TGTGCCAGCAGCATAGGACAGATACGTTACAATGAGCAGTTCTTC.

The chain combines TRBV6-1 with TRBJ2-1; TRBD2 matches 7 bases. After removal of 0 bases from V and 4 bases from J, the junction contained 3 bases not matched to a gene. This CDR3 comprises 15 residues. Germline values: CDR1 MNHNS, CDR2 SASEGT. The CDR3 DNA is TGTGCCAGCAGTGAAGCGGGAGGGCCTTACAATGAGCAGTTCTTC. Its translation is CASSEAGGPYNEQFF.

The V gene is TRBV6-6, the J gene TRBJ2-1, with D hard to call. From germline, CDR1 is MNHNY and CDR2 SVGAGI (reference sequence). V gave up 5 bases and J gave up 5 bases, with 10 bases separating them. The CDR3 has 13 amino acids. DNA of the CDR3: TGTGCCAGCAGTCCAGGTAGCCACAATGAGCAGTTCTTC. This sequence encodes CASSPGSHNEQFF.

In its sample, this clone was seen once. The chain links TRBV9 to TRBJ2-5; D is uncertain. Germline assignment: CDR1 SGDLS and CDR2 YYNGEE. CDR3 size: 15 residues. V was shortened by 0 bases and J by 2 bases, with 11 bases between the two germline ends. CDR3 coding DNA: TGTGCCAGCAGCGTAGTGTCCGGCTTACAAGAGACCCAGTACTTC. This gives the protein CASSVVSGLQETQYF. Supplemented by reference TRBV9 and TRBJ2-5, the full variable domain reads DSGVTQTPKHLITATGQRVTLRCSPRSGDLSVYWYQQSLDQGLQFLIQYYNGEERAKGNILERFSAQQFPDLHSELNLSSLELGDSALYFCASSVVSGLQETQYFGPGTRLLVL.

The chain has TRBV6-5 and TRBJ1-4; TRBD1 matches 9 bases. CDR1 and CDR2 (germline): MNHEY, SVGAGI. The CDR3 spans 15 residues. V gave up 4 bases and J gave up 9 bases; unmatched junction bases: 9. The CDR3: CASSSDGTGWKKLFF. The CDR3 DNA reads as TGTGCCAGCAGTTCGGACGGGACAGGGTGGAAAAAACTGTTTTTT.

The chain couples TRBV5-4 to TRBJ1-4; D gene unclear. The CDR3 covers 14 residues. Trimming pared 0 bases from V and 4 bases from J, leaving 7 bases between. The germline V gene encodes CDR1 SGHNT and CDR2 YYREEE (reference sequence). The CDR3, as DNA: TGTGCCAGCAGCTTGGGGAACGTTAATGAAAAACTGTTTTTT. Its translation: CASSLGNVNEKLFF.

The chain uses TRBV7-8 and TRBJ2-6, with D unclear. Trimming left V 0 bases short and J 2 bases short, with 8 bases between. The CDR3 contains 16 residues. From germline, CDR1 is SGHVS and CDR2 FQNEAQ. The CDR3 DNA follows: TGTGCCAGCAGCTTAGCACGGAACCCTGGGGCCAACGTCCTGACTTTC. Translation gives CASSLARNPGANVLTF.

J is TRBJ2-7 and V is TRBV9, with D maybe TRBD2 (5 bases). Germline CDR1 and CDR2: SGDLS and YYNGEE. CDR3 length: 15 residues. V was trimmed by 0 bases and J by 5 bases, leaving 15 bases between them. CDR3 nucleotides: TGTGCCAGCAGCGTAGCTGAGGGAGAGACCGACGAGCAGTACTTC. Amino acids: CASSVAEGETDEQYF.

This chain connects TRBV7-3 to TRBJ2-7; D possibly corresponds to TRBD2 (6 bases). The CDR3 loop spans 15 amino acids. Germline lookup yields CDR1 SGHTA and CDR2 FQGTGA. Trimming took off 3 bases at V and 3 bases at J, with 15 bases between the two ends. CDR3 sequence: CASSLYRAGSYEQYF. The CDR3 coding sequence is TGTGCCAGCAGCTTGTATCGGGCGGGGAGCTACGAGCAGTACTTC.

The chain has TRBV24-1 and TRBJ2-3; D gene uncertain. The V and J ends lost 1 base and 2 bases respectively, with 12 bases between them. There are 16 residues in the CDR3. Looked up from germline, CDR1 is KGHDR and CDR2 is SFDVKD. For the CDR3, the DNA is TGTGCCACCAGTGATTTTGGGTTCAGAGACACAGATACGCAGTATTTT. Its translation: CATSDFGFRDTDTQYF.